This entry features one T cell receptor beta chain sequence. This CDR3 contains 17 residues. The data belong to a study of cytomegalovirus exposure and HLA in healthy donors. The PCR employed 60 Vbeta primers together with 13 Jbeta primers. Clones were sequenced by immunoSEQ multiplex PCR, and TCRdb holds only the in-frame ones, with some missing. Of some 120,000 clones listed, 65% to 80% are singletons. Sample: PBMCs. The sequence came from a woman aged 40 to 50 in good health and CMV-seropositive. The chain employs TRBV12-2 and TRBJ2-3; TRBD2, the D gene given by the table, was not confirmed from the DNA. TRBV12-2 is a documented pseudogene. CDR3 nucleotide sequence: TGTGCAAGTCGCTTAGCGAATGGGGAGTTGTGCACAGATACGCAGTATTTT. Encoded protein: CASRLANGELCTDTQYF.